These T cell receptor beta chains were read from a single sample in a study of OX40 agonist ivuxolimab in advanced cancers. Some clones are missing from TCRdb's copy, which holds only in-frame ones; the method was immunoSEQ multiplex PCR. The sample has 50,000 or so clones; 70% to 90% are singletons. The starting material was CD4+ or CD8+ T cells sorted from blood, obtained in a trial of the OX40 agonist ivuxolimab. The receptors stem from an adult with an advanced solid tumor such as melanoma, head and neck, liver or kidney cancer. Each CDR3 is given with its conserved first and last residue. A D gene is named only where the DNA matches it firmly. The size of a clone is reported for some rows only, either as once, few or many, or as a class for expanded clones.

v_call: TRBV6-5; d_call: NA; clone_size: NA; j_call: TRBJ2-7; cdr3_aa: CASSVAFEQYF; cdr3_nt: TGTGCCAGCAGTGTTGCCTTCGAGCAGTACTTC
v_call: TRBV7-9; d_call: TRBD2; clone_size: NA; j_call: TRBJ2-4; cdr3_aa: CASSLLIAGDGNIQYF; cdr3_nt: TGTGCCAGCAGCTTACTAATAGCGGGAGATGGAAACATTCAGTACTTC
v_call: TRBV2; d_call: NA; clone_size: NA; j_call: TRBJ1-5; cdr3_aa: CASGLGAQPQHF; cdr3_nt: TGTGCCAGCGGGTTAGGGGCTCAGCCCCAGCATTTT
v_call: TRBV28; d_call: NA; clone_size: NA; j_call: TRBJ1-4; cdr3_aa: CASSPPGGGKLFF; cdr3_nt: TGTGCCAGCAGCCCCCCGGGGGGCGGAAAACTGTTTTTT
v_call: TRBV7-2; d_call: TRBD2; clone_size: NA; j_call: TRBJ2-1; cdr3_aa: CASNIVAGGIEQFF; cdr3_nt: TGTGCCAGCAACATAGTAGCGGGAGGTATTGAGCAGTTCTTC
v_call: TRBV4-3; d_call: NA; clone_size: NA; j_call: TRBJ1-1; cdr3_aa: CASSRRGGDTEAFF; cdr3_nt: TGCGCCAGCAGCCGAAGGGGAGGGGACACTGAAGCTTTCTTT
v_call: TRBV9; d_call: NA; clone_size: medium-sized; j_call: TRBJ2-2; cdr3_aa: CASSVGTTNTGELFF; cdr3_nt: TGTGCCAGCAGCGTAGGCACGACGAACACCGGGGAGCTGTTTTTT
v_call: TRBV27; d_call: TRBD1; clone_size: NA; j_call: TRBJ2-3; cdr3_aa: CASSRQGITDTQYF; cdr3_nt: TGTGCCAGCAGTCGACAGGGTATAACAGATACGCAGTATTTT
v_call: TRBV28; d_call: NA; clone_size: NA; j_call: TRBJ2-5; cdr3_aa: CATLSAETQYF; cdr3_nt: TGTGCCACCCTCAGCGCGGAGACCCAGTACTTC
v_call: TRBV5-6; d_call: NA; clone_size: NA; j_call: TRBJ1-1; cdr3_aa: CASSLNSLNTEAFF; cdr3_nt: TGTGCCAGCAGCTTGAACAGCTTGAACACTGAAGCTTTCTTT
v_call: TRBV10-1; d_call: NA; clone_size: NA; j_call: TRBJ2-1; cdr3_aa: CATSGTDSYNEQFF; cdr3_nt: TGCGCCACCAGCGGGACAGACTCCTACAATGAGCAGTTCTTC
v_call: TRBV6-5; d_call: NA; clone_size: NA; j_call: TRBJ2-1; cdr3_aa: CASNENDEQFF; cdr3_nt: TGTGCCAGCAACGAAAACGATGAGCAGTTCTTC
v_call: TRBV4-3; d_call: NA; clone_size: NA; j_call: TRBJ2-1; cdr3_aa: CASSQDPGVVDEQFF; cdr3_nt: TGCGCCAGCAGCCAAGATCCCGGAGTGGTCGATGAGCAGTTCTTC
v_call: TRBV10-3; d_call: NA; clone_size: NA; j_call: TRBJ2-1; cdr3_aa: CAISEGVGTLYNEQFF; cdr3_nt: TGTGCCATCAGTGAGGGTGTCGGGACTCTTTACAATGAGCAGTTCTTC
v_call: TRBV11-2; d_call: NA; clone_size: NA; j_call: TRBJ2-3; cdr3_aa: CASSLAQLNTQYF; cdr3_nt: TGTGCCAGCAGCTTAGCTCAACTAAATACGCAGTATTTT
v_call: TRBV28; d_call: NA; clone_size: NA; j_call: TRBJ2-1; cdr3_aa: CASSSRLDPWNEQFF; cdr3_nt: TGTGCCAGCAGTTCTCGACTAGATCCTTGGAATGAGCAGTTCTTC
v_call: TRBV19; d_call: TRBD1; clone_size: NA; j_call: TRBJ1-1; cdr3_aa: CASSQTRGGLFLAFF; cdr3_nt: TGTGCCAGTAGTCAAACCAGGGGGGGTCTGTTTCTTGCTTTCTTT
v_call: TRBV11-1; d_call: TRBD1; clone_size: NA; j_call: TRBJ2-7; cdr3_aa: CASSHPGDRAEEQYF; cdr3_nt: TGTGCCAGCAGCCACCCCGGGGACAGGGCTGAAGAGCAGTACTTC
v_call: TRBV28; d_call: TRBD1; clone_size: NA; j_call: TRBJ2-7; cdr3_aa: CASSLWGTGSTIYEQYF; cdr3_nt: TGTGCCAGCAGTTTATGGGGGACAGGGAGTACGATCTACGAGCAGTACTTC
v_call: TRBV10-3; d_call: NA; clone_size: NA; j_call: TRBJ2-3; cdr3_aa: CAISSTRGGDTQYF; cdr3_nt: TGTGCCATCAGTTCCACACGGGGTGGAGATACGCAGTATTTT
v_call: TRBV7-2; d_call: TRBD1; clone_size: NA; j_call: TRBJ2-1; cdr3_aa: CASSLITGASYNEQFF; cdr3_nt: TGTGCCAGCAGCTTAATAACAGGGGCCTCCTACAATGAGCAGTTCTTC
v_call: TRBV7-9; d_call: NA; clone_size: NA; j_call: TRBJ2-7; cdr3_aa: CASSGGGPTSYEQYF; cdr3_nt: TGTGCCAGCAGCGGAGGTGGACCTACCTCCTACGAGCAGTACTTC
v_call: TRBV5-1; d_call: TRBD2; clone_size: NA; j_call: TRBJ2-7; cdr3_aa: CASSSLISGSGGEQYF; cdr3_nt: TGCGCCAGCAGCTCCCTAATTTCGGGATCGGGGGGAGAGCAGTACTTC
v_call: TRBV14; d_call: NA; clone_size: NA; j_call: TRBJ1-2; cdr3_aa: CASSQELTGGGYTF; cdr3_nt: TGTGCCAGCAGCCAAGAGCTGACAGGCGGAGGCTACACCTTC
v_call: TRBV15; d_call: NA; clone_size: once; j_call: TRBJ1-1; cdr3_aa: CATSRRGPLGPEAFF; cdr3_nt: TGTGCCACCAGCAGACGGGGCCCCTTAGGGCCTGAAGCTTTCTTT
v_call: TRBV28; d_call: NA; clone_size: few; j_call: TRBJ1-4; cdr3_aa: CASSYTATNEKLFF; cdr3_nt: TGTGCCAGCAGTTACACAGCCACCAATGAAAAACTGTTTTTT
v_call: TRBV27; d_call: NA; clone_size: NA; j_call: TRBJ2-1; cdr3_aa: CASSLSNGPSSYNEQFF; cdr3_nt: TGTGCCAGCAGTTTATCTAACGGGCCCAGCTCCTACAATGAGCAGTTCTTC
v_call: TRBV7-9; d_call: TRBD1; clone_size: few; j_call: TRBJ2-2; cdr3_aa: CASSSGQYTGELFF; cdr3_nt: TGTGCCAGCAGCTCGGGACAGTACACCGGGGAGCTGTTTTTT
v_call: TRBV7-2; d_call: NA; clone_size: NA; j_call: TRBJ1-5; cdr3_aa: CASVLTSGNQPQHF; cdr3_nt: TGTGCCAGCGTACTAACGTCGGGCAATCAGCCCCAGCATTTT
v_call: TRBV11-3; d_call: NA; clone_size: NA; j_call: TRBJ2-5; cdr3_aa: CASSFLSVRTQYF; cdr3_nt: TGTGCCAGCAGCTTTTTGTCGGTTCGGACCCAGTACTTC
v_call: TRBV2; d_call: TRBD1; clone_size: NA; j_call: TRBJ2-7; cdr3_aa: CASRSATGSPEQYF; cdr3_nt: TGTGCCAGCCGTTCAGCGACAGGGTCCCCCGAGCAGTACTTC
v_call: TRBV28; d_call: NA; clone_size: NA; j_call: TRBJ2-7; cdr3_aa: CASSFFRGAEQYF; cdr3_nt: TGTGCCAGCAGTTTCTTTCGAGGGGCCGAGCAGTACTTC
v_call: TRBV7-9; d_call: NA; clone_size: NA; j_call: TRBJ1-1; cdr3_aa: CASRPPPRFGTEAFF; cdr3_nt: TGTGCCAGCAGGCCCCCGCCGAGGTTCGGAACTGAAGCTTTCTTT
v_call: TRBV7-9; d_call: NA; clone_size: medium-sized; j_call: TRBJ2-7; cdr3_aa: CASSRDQGYEQYF; cdr3_nt: TGTGCCAGCAGCAGAGATCAGGGCTACGAGCAGTACTTC
v_call: TRBV6-1; d_call: NA; clone_size: NA; j_call: TRBJ2-7; cdr3_aa: CASSETSYEQYF; cdr3_nt: TGTGCCAGCAGTGAAACGTCGTACGAGCAGTACTTC
v_call: TRBV6-4; d_call: NA; clone_size: NA; j_call: TRBJ2-1; cdr3_aa: CASSGTVDEQFF; cdr3_nt: TGTGCCAGCAGTGGGACAGTTGATGAGCAGTTCTTC
v_call: TRBV11-1; d_call: NA; clone_size: NA; j_call: TRBJ2-2; cdr3_aa: CASSLEGAGELFF; cdr3_nt: TGTGCCAGCAGCTTAGAGGGAGCGGGGGAGCTGTTTTTT
v_call: TRBV5-4; d_call: TRBD1; clone_size: NA; j_call: TRBJ2-1; cdr3_aa: CASSFPGQGGNEQFF; cdr3_nt: TGTGCCAGCAGCTTTCCGGGACAGGGAGGCAATGAGCAGTTCTTC